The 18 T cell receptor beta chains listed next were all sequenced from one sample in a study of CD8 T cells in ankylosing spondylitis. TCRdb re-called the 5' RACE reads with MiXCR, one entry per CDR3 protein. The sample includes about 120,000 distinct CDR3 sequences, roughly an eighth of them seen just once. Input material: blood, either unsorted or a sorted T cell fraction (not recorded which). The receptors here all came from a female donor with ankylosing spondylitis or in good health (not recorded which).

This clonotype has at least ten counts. CDR3 nucleotide sequence: TGCAGTGCTAGGGGTCGTAGCGGGAAAGAGACCCAGTACTTC. It is translated as CSARGRSGKETQYF. The chain employs TRBV20-1 and TRBJ2-5, with 8 bases lining up with TRBD2. Trimming took 3 bases from V and 3 from J; bases not matched to a gene: 6. Germline CDR1 and CDR2: DFQATT and SNEGSKA (reference sequence). There are 14 residues in the CDR3.

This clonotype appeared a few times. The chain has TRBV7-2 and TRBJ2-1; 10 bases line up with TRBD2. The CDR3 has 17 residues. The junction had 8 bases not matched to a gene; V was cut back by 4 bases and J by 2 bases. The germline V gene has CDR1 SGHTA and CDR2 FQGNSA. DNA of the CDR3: TGTGCCAGCAGCTCGGGATCACTAGCGGGGCCCTACAATGAGCAGTTCTTC. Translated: CASSSGSLAGPYNEQFF.

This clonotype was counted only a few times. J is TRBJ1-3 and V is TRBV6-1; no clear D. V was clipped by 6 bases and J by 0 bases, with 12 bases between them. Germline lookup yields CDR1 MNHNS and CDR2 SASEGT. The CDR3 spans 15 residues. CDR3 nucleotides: TGTGCCAGCAGCCGGACTTCAGACTCTGGAAACACCATATATTTT. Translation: CASSRTSDSGNTIYF.

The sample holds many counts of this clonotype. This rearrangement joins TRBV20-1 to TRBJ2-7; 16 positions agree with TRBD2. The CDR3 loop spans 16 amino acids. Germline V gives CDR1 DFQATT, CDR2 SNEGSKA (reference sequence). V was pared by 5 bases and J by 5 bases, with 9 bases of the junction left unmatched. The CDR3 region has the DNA TGCAGTGCTCCCGGGACTAGCGGGAGGGCCTCTCACGAGCAGTACTTC. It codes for CSAPGTSGRASHEQYF.

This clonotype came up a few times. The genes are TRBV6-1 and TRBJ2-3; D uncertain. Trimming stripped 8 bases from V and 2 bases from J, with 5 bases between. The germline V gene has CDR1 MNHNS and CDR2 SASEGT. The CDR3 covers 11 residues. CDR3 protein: CASGYTDTQYF. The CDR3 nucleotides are TGTGCCAGCGGATACACAGATACGCAGTATTTT.

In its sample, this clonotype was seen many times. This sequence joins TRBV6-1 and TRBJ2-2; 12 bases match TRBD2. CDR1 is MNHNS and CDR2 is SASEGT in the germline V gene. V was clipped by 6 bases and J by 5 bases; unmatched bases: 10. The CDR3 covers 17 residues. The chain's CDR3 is CASRVPSGGARTGELFF. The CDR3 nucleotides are TGTGCCAGCAGGGTACCTAGCGGGGGGGCGAGGACCGGGGAGCTGTTTTTT.

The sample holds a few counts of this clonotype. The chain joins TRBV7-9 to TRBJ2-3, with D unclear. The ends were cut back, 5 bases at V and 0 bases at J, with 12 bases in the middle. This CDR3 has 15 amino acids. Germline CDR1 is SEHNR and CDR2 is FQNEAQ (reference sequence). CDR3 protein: CASSVPQTSTDTQYF. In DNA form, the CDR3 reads TGTGCCAGCAGCGTGCCGCAGACTAGCACAGATACGCAGTATTTT.

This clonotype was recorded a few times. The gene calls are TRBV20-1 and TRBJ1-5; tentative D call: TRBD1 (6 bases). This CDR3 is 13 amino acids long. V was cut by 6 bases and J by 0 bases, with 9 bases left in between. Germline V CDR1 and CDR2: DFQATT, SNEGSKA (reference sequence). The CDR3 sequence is CSAMDSSNQPQHF. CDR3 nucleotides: TGCAGTGCCATGGACAGTAGCAATCAGCCCCAGCATTTT.

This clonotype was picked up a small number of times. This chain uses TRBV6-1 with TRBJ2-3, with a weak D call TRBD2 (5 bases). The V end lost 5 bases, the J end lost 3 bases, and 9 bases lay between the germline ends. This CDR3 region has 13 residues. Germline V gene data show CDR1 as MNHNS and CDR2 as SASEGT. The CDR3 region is CASSLRETDTQYF. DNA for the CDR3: TGTGCCAGCAGTCTAAGGGAGACAGATACGCAGTATTTT.

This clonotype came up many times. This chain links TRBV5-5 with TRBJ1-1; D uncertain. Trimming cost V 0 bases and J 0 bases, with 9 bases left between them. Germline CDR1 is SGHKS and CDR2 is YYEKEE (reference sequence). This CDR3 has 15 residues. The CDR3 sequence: CASSLGPGMNTEAFF. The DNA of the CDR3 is TGTGCCAGCAGCTTGGGCCCCGGGATGAACACTGAAGCTTTCTTT.

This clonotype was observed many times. The CDR3 bases are TGTGCCATCAGTGATGGGACAAATGCCTACGAGCAGTACTTC. As protein: CAISDGTNAYEQYF. The chain employs TRBV10-3 and TRBJ2-7, with D maybe TRBD1 (6 bases). The germline V and J ends were trimmed by 3 bases and 2 bases, with 11 bases remaining between them. The germline CDR1 and CDR2 sequences are ENHRY and SYGVKD. This CDR3 has 14 residues.

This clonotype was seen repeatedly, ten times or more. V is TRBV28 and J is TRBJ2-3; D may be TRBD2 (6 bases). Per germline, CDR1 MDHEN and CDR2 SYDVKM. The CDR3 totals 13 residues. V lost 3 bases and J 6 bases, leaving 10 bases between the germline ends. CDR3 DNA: TGTGCCAGCAGTTTGGCTAGCGCCGATACGCAGTATTTT. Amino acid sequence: CASSLASADTQYF. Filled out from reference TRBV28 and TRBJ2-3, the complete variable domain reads DVKVTQSSRYLVKRTGEKVFLECVQDMDHENMFWYRQDPGLGLRLIYFSYDVKMKEKGDIPEGYSVSREKKERFSLILESASTNQTSMYLCASSLASADTQYFGPGTRLTVL.

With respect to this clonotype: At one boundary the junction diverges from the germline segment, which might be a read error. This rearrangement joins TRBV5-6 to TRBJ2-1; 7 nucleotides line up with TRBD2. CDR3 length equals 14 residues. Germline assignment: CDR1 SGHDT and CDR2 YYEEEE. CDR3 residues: CASSLTPPGGSLIF. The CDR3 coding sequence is TGTGCCAGCAGCTTGACCCCCCCTGGCGGGAGCTTGATCTTC.

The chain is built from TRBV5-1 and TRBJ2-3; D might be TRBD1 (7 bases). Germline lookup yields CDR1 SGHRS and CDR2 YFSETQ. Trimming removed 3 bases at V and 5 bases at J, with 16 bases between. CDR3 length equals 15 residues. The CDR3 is CASSSSRGARDTQYF. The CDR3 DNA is TGCGCCAGCAGCTCTAGCAGGGGGGCAAGAGATACGCAGTATTTT.

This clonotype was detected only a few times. CDR3 sequence (DNA): TGTGCCAGCAGCCTAGGGGGGGGCTATAGGGAGCAGTACTTC. Translation: CASSLGGGYREQYF. V gene TRBV7-6 combines with J gene TRBJ2-7, with D tentatively TRBD2 (7 bases). Per germline, CDR1 SGHVS and CDR2 FNYEAQ. V gave up 5 bases and J gave up 7 bases, with 18 bases separating them. The CDR3 has 14 residues.

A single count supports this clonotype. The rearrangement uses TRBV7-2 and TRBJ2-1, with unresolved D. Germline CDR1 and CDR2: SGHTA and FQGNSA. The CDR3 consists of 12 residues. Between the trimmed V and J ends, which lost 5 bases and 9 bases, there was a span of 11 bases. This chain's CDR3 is CASSLSVTEQFF. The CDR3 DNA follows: TGTGCCAGCAGCCTCTCGGTAACTGAGCAGTTCTTC.

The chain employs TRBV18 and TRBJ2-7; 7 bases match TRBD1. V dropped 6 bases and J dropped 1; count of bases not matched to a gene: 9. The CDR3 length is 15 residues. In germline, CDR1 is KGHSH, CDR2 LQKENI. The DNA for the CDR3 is TGTGCCAGCTCCCTGCATGGGACAGATTCCTACGAGCAGTACTTC. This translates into CASSLHGTDSYEQYF.

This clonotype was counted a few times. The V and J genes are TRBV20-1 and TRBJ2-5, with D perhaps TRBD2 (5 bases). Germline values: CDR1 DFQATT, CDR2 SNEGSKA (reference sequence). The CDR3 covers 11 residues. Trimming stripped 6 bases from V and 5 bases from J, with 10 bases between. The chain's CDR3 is CSAEGRETQYF. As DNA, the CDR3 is TGCAGTGCCGAGGGTCGGGAGACCCAGTACTTC.